Shown below are 29 T cell receptor beta chains from a single sample sequenced in a study of cytomegalovirus exposure and HLA in healthy donors. Amplification used 60 Vbeta primers and 13 Jbeta primers. Assay used: immunoSEQ multiplex PCR; TCRdb lists only in-frame clones, some missing. The sample has 96,000 or so clones; the top ten hold approximately 6%. Sequencing used PBMCs. Receptors originate from a girl aged 5-17 years in good health and CMV-seropositive.

V and J are TRBV6-5 and TRBJ1-1; maybe TRBD1 (6 bases). This CDR3 is built from 16 residues. The germline V gene has CDR1 MNHEY and CDR2 SVGAGI. Between the trimmed V and J ends, which lost 3 bases and 1 base, there was a span of 15 bases. In DNA, the CDR3 is TGTGCCAGCAGTTATAGTAGGGGGATCGGGAACACTGAAGCTTTCTTT. As protein: CASSYSRGIGNTEAFF.

The rearrangement links TRBV28 to TRBJ1-2; TRBD1 aligns across 8 bases. This CDR3 has 16 amino acids. The germline gives CDR1 MDHEN, CDR2 SYDVKM. V lost 5 bases and J lost 4; bases outside the gene matches: 12. Written as DNA, the CDR3 is TGTGCCAGCAGTCCCCCAGGACAGGGAAGGGGCTATGGCTACACCTTC. This gives the protein CASSPPGQGRGYGYTF.

Written as DNA, the CDR3 is TGCAGCGTTGTAAGGGGGCTCTACAATGAGCAGTTCTTC. This sequence encodes CSVVRGLYNEQFF. The chain links TRBV29-1 to TRBJ2-1; 7 bases are shared with TRBD1. Germline-derived CDR1 and CDR2 are SQVTM and ANQGSEA. The CDR3 length is 13 residues. V trimming: 4 bases; J trimming: 3 bases; junction bases outside the gene matches: 3.

CDR3 nucleotides: TGTGCCAGCTCATCGGGGACTCTTAACACCGGGGAGCTGTTTTTT. Its protein is CASSSGTLNTGELFF. The chain joins TRBV18 to TRBJ2-2; D perhaps matches TRBD2 (6 bases). The CDR3 is made up of 15 amino acids. The germline gives CDR1 KGHSH, CDR2 LQKENI. Deletions cut 5 bases from V and 2 bases from J, with 12 bases between.

The chain uses TRBV12-2 and TRBJ1-2; the DNA was not compared with TRBD1, the D call given in the table. TRBV12-2 represents a pseudogene. The CDR3 is made up of 13 amino acids. CDR3 region: CASRLRTGYGYTF. The CDR3 bases are TGTGCAAGTCGCCTTCGTACAGGCTATGGCTACACCTTC.

The chain combines TRBV7-9 with TRBJ2-2, with 8 nucleotides matching TRBD1. Trimming at V came to 4 bases and at J to 3 bases, leaving 4 bases not matched to a gene. The germline V gene has CDR1 SEHNR and CDR2 FQNEAQ (reference sequence). This CDR3 is built from 15 residues. This chain's CDR3 is CASSSPTGDTGELFF. CDR3 DNA: TGTGCCAGCAGCTCTCCGACAGGGGACACCGGGGAGCTGTTTTTT.

This clone is medium-sized (0.01 to 0.1%) by frequency. The chain uses TRBV5-4 and TRBJ2-3; D might be TRBD2 (5 bases). Trimming removed 4 bases at V and 3 bases at J, with 12 bases between. Germline V lookup: CDR1 SGHNT, CDR2 YYREEE (reference sequence). The CDR3 length is 14 residues. CDR3 sequence reads: CASSPRELTDTQYF. The CDR3 region has the DNA TGTGCCAGCAGCCCCCGGGAACTGACAGATACGCAGTATTTT.

V is TRBV6-5 and J is TRBJ1-3; D uncertain. CDR3 length equals 16 residues. Germline lookup yields CDR1 MNHEY and CDR2 SVGAGI. Trimming took 0 bases from V and 0 from J, leaving 9 bases between them. The CDR3 nucleotides are TGTGCCAGCAGTTACTCGCGGGTATACTCTGGAAACACCATATATTTT. Its translation: CASSYSRVYSGNTIYF.

The chain uses TRBV7-9 and TRBJ2-1, with 10 positions matching TRBD2. The germline gives CDR1 SEHNR, CDR2 FQNEAQ (reference sequence). The CDR3 spans 15 residues. V dropped 6 bases and J dropped 7; count of bases not matched to a gene: 9. CDR3 protein: CASRRSGGGENEQFF. The CDR3 bases are TGTGCCAGCAGACGGAGCGGGGGGGGTGAGAATGAGCAGTTCTTC.

J is TRBJ1-2 and V is TRBV6-1; 8 bases are a match to TRBD1. The J segment lost 4 bases and the V segment lost 5 bases, leaving 3 bases of the junction unmatched. CDR3 length: 13 residues. In germline, CDR1 is MNHNS, CDR2 SASEGT. Here the CDR3 reads CASSSRGLYGYTF. The CDR3 region has the DNA TGTGCCAGCAGTTCCAGGGGGCTCTATGGCTACACCTTC.

The V gene is TRBV29-1, the J gene TRBJ1-3; 9 nucleotides align to TRBD1. The ends lost 7 bases at V and 4 bases at J; junction bases unmatched: 11. This CDR3 is 15 amino acids long. Germline-derived CDR1 and CDR2 are SQVTM and ANQGSEA. Here the CDR3 reads CSATGGVGSGNTIYF. CDR3 nucleotides: TGCAGCGCCACAGGGGGCGTAGGGTCCGGAAACACCATATATTTT.

For the CDR3, the DNA is TGCGCCAGCAGCCAAGGACAGCCTCCTACAAATGAGCAGTTCTTC. Translating it yields CASSQGQPPTNEQFF. V is TRBV5-1 and J is TRBJ2-1; D might be TRBD1 (6 bases). The CDR3 contains 15 residues. Germline V CDR1 and CDR2: SGHRS, YFSETQ. Trimming cost V 4 bases and J 7 bases, with 18 bases left between them.

This sequence joins TRBV7-5 and TRBJ2-1; the DNA was not used to check the table's D call, TRBD2. TRBV7-5 is described as a pseudogene. There are 17 residues in the CDR3. Here the CDR3 reads CARSSVSSGGSYNEQFF. The DNA of the CDR3 is TGTGCCAGAAGCTCAGTTAGTTCGGGTGGATCCTACAATGAGCAGTTCTTC.

This chain connects TRBV7-6 to TRBJ2-1; possibly TRBD2 for D (6 bases). In germline, CDR1 is SGHVS, CDR2 FNYEAQ. Trimming left V 0 bases short and J 8 bases short, with 17 bases between. The CDR3 extends over 16 amino acids. CDR3 sequence reads: CASSLAGGVVGDEQFF. Written as DNA, the CDR3 is TGTGCCAGCAGCTTAGCCGGGGGAGTCGTCGGGGATGAGCAGTTCTTC.

The chain joins TRBV7-9 to TRBJ1-2; D gene unclear. The CDR3 length is 15 residues. From germline, CDR1 is SEHNR and CDR2 FQNEAQ (reference sequence). V dropped 5 bases and J dropped 5 bases, with 18 bases sitting between them. For the CDR3, the DNA is TGTGCCAGCAGCCAAGCTATATACTCGCCATATGGCTACACCTTC. Translated, it gives CASSQAIYSPYGYTF.

The chain combines TRBV14 with TRBJ1-4, with D tentatively TRBD1 (5 bases). Germline CDR1 reads SGHDN; CDR2 reads FVKESK. The CDR3 has 16 amino acids. The germline V and J ends were trimmed by 1 base and 6 bases, with 15 bases remaining between them. The CDR3: CASSQGSGLNDEKLFF. DNA for the CDR3: TGTGCCAGCAGCCAAGGTTCAGGGCTTAATGATGAAAAACTGTTTTTT.

J is TRBJ1-3 and V is TRBV9; a weak D match, TRBD1 (5 bases). This CDR3 is built from 15 residues. The germline gives CDR1 SGDLS, CDR2 YYNGEE. V was clipped by 3 bases and J by 0 bases, with 10 bases between them. Written as DNA, the CDR3 is TGTGCCAGCAGCGCGGGGGAAAGCTCTGGAAACACCATATATTTT. This codes for CASSAGESSGNTIYF. The entire variable domain, with the rest obtained from reference TRBV9 and TRBJ1-3, is as follows: DSGVTQTPKHLITATGQRVTLRCSPRSGDLSVYWYQQSLDQGLQFLIQYYNGEERAKGNILERFSAQQFPDLHSELNLSSLELGDSALYFCASSAGESSGNTIYFGEGSWLTVV.

The chain uses TRBV9 and TRBJ2-1, with 8 bases fitting TRBD1. Germline trimming cut 5 bases from V and 8 bases from J; bases unmatched to any gene: 12. In germline, CDR1 is SGDLS, CDR2 YYNGEE. This CDR3 is 15 amino acids long. The CDR3 DNA follows: TGTGCCAGCAGGAAGGGACAGGCGTCTCGCGATGAGCAGTTCTTC. Its translation: CASRKGQASRDEQFF.

The J gene is TRBJ1-2, the V gene TRBV4-1; D is perhaps TRBD1 (5 bases). The CDR3 extends over 16 amino acids. Germline V gene sequence: CDR1 MGHRA, CDR2 YSYEKL. Trimming removed 0 bases at V and 8 bases at J, with 19 bases between. The CDR3 DNA follows: TGCGCCAGCAGCCAAGATGGGGCAGGCCGGTCGGTCGGCTACACCTTC. Residues: CASSQDGAGRSVGYTF.

Comments on this clone: The same CDR3 also results from other DNA sequences found in this sample. This rearrangement joins TRBV5-1 to TRBJ1-1, with TRBD1 matching 8 bases. This CDR3 comprises 14 residues. V lost 3 bases, J lost 1 base, and 2 bases stayed unmatched. CDR1 is SGHRS, CDR2 YFSETQ, per germline. The CDR3 reads CASSSGQGNTEAFF. The CDR3 region has the DNA TGCGCCAGCAGCTCCGGACAGGGGAACACTGAAGCTTTCTTT. Filled out from reference TRBV5-1 and TRBJ1-1, the complete variable domain reads KAGVTQTPRYLIKTRGQQVTLSCSPISGHRSVSWYQQTPGQGLQFLFEYFSETQRNKGNFPGRFSGRQFSNSRSEMNVSTLELGDSALYLCASSSGQGNTEAFFGQGTRLTVV.

This chain uses TRBV7-6 with TRBJ1-2; 9 bases are shared with TRBD1. From germline, CDR1 is SGHVS and CDR2 FNYEAQ. J gave up 2 bases and V 4 bases, and 11 bases lay outside the gene matches. The CDR3 has 17 residues. The CDR3 is CASSSQGAVTLNYGYTF. The CDR3, as DNA: TGTGCCAGCAGCTCACAGGGGGCAGTGACATTAAACTATGGCTACACCTTC.

The V and J genes are TRBV5-1 and TRBJ1-2, with 7 positions matching TRBD1. The CDR3 contains 14 residues. Germline V gene lookup returns CDR1 SGHRS and CDR2 YFSETQ. The junction had 11 bases not matched to a gene; V was cut back by 4 bases and J by 8 bases. CDR3 in DNA: TGCGCCAGCAGCCCCCGGGTGACAGGGTCGGGCTACACCTTC. This encodes CASSPRVTGSGYTF.

The V gene is TRBV30, the J gene TRBJ1-6, with a tentative D call TRBD1 (6 bases). The CDR3 length is 16 residues. V gave up 5 bases and J gave up 1 base, with 15 bases separating them. The V gene's germline CDR1 is GTSNPN and CDR2 SVGIG (reference sequence). For the CDR3, the DNA is TGTGCCTGGCACCAGGGGTCGGGATCCTATAATTCACCCCTCCACTTT. Its protein is CAWHQGSGSYNSPLHF.

This chain links TRBV11-3 with TRBJ2-7; D gene unclear. Per germline, CDR1 SGHNT and CDR2 YENEEA. The CDR3 is made up of 13 amino acids. V lost 1 base to trimming and J lost 3 bases, with 7 bases between them. CDR3 protein: CASSLGSYYEQYV. Written as DNA, the CDR3 is TGTGCCAGCAGCTTAGGGAGCTACTACGAGCAGTACGTC.

The gene calls are TRBV6-5 and TRBJ1-1; possibly TRBD1 for D (5 bases). This CDR3 has 16 amino acids. The germline CDR1 and CDR2 sequences are MNHEY and SVGAGI. The V end was cut by 2 bases, the J end by 5 bases, with 18 bases between. DNA of the CDR3: TGTGCCAGCAGTTACGGGGGGTCACCCGGAAGGACTGAAGCTTTCTTT. It yields the protein CASSYGGSPGRTEAFF.

V gene TRBV5-5 combines with J gene TRBJ2-7; D is undetermined. This CDR3 is 18 amino acids long. The V gene lost 2 bases and the J gene lost 3 bases, with 24 bases spanning the gap. CDR1 SGHKS and CDR2 YYEKEE come from the germline V gene (reference sequence). CDR3 sequence (DNA): TGTGCCAGCAGCTTATGGGCCCGGTTGTCTCAGGCCGGCTACGAGCAGTACGTC. Translating gives CASSLWARLSQAGYEQYV.

The gene calls are TRBV27 and TRBJ1-1, with D uncertain. The germline V and J ends were trimmed by 3 bases and 4 bases, with 12 bases remaining between them. Germline assignment: CDR1 MNHEY and CDR2 SMNVEV (reference sequence). This CDR3 region has 14 residues. CDR3: CASSLSGKGTEAFF. The CDR3 bases are TGTGCCAGCAGTTTGTCCGGGAAGGGCACTGAAGCTTTCTTT.

The rearrangement uses TRBV6-5 and TRBJ2-5; possible D gene TRBD2, 6 bases. Germline lookup yields CDR1 MNHEY and CDR2 SVGAGI. The CDR3 totals 14 residues. The V and J ends lost 8 bases and 4 bases respectively, with 17 bases between them. CDR3 sequence reads: CASSSVDPGETQYF. For the CDR3, the DNA is TGTGCCAGCTCTAGCGTGGATCCGGGAGAGACCCAGTACTTC.

The chain combines TRBV4-1 with TRBJ1-2, with D possibly matching TRBD1 (6 bases). Trimming pared 3 bases from V and 4 bases from J, leaving 18 bases between. Germline lookup yields CDR1 MGHRA and CDR2 YSYEKL. CDR3 size: 16 residues. This chain's CDR3 is CASSHINRGARYGYTF. In DNA, the CDR3 is TGCGCCAGCAGCCACATAAACCGGGGGGCGCGCTATGGCTACACCTTC.